This record concerns one T cell receptor (beta chain) sequence. The data derive from a study of blood T cell repertoires in COVID-19. The protocol was immunoSEQ multiplex PCR, while the TCRdb copy is restricted to in-frame clones and leaves out a portion. This table holds about 300,000 clones, roughly 89% found once. The TCR sequence derives from a woman younger than 45 with COVID-19, enrolled during active disease. The specimen was peripheral blood.

DNA for the CDR3: TGCGCCAGCAGCCTTAACCAAGAGACCCAGTACTTC. Translation gives CASSLNQETQYF. The V and J genes are TRBV5-1 and TRBJ2-5; D remains ambiguous. V dropped 4 bases and J dropped 0 bases, with 4 bases sitting between them. CDR1 and CDR2 (germline): SGHRS, YFSETQ. There are 12 residues in the CDR3.